This record concerns one T cell receptor beta chain sequence. In this sample, this clonotype turned up a few times. Its antigen has not been determined. The record has no base qualities; no much larger clone is one base away. The record originates from a study of CD8 T cells in ankylosing spondylitis (dated by TCRdb to the late 2010s). For context, the study as a whole: To find TCR variants linked to disease, the study profiled T cell receptor beta repertoires in ankylosing spondylitis patients and healthy donors. The full study cohort comprised approximately 23 ankylosing spondylitis patients and 85 to 120 healthy donors. Peripheral blood samples were taken, and synovial fluid was additionally collected from ankylosing spondylitis patients.

Broader findings and caveats from the paper: The disease-linked clones had a CD8+ phenotype and were found at relatively low frequencies in peripheral blood. Some TCR beta motif variants had previously been reported in synovial fluid and blood of reactive arthritis patients, which suggested common disease-initiation mechanisms. A TCR beta motif of about 8 highly homologous amino acid variants appeared characteristic of blood from ankylosing spondylitis patients. The disease-linked clones were reported as significantly enriched in matched synovial fluid samples from ankylosing spondylitis patients.

TCRdb shows the sequencer as Illumina HiSeq 2500. TCR beta libraries were prepared by quantitative 5'-RACE with molecular barcodes. In the paper's pipeline: A new computational method based on a probabilistic model of VDJ rearrangement was used to identify disease-linked TCR variants. TCRdb passed the public sequencing reads through fastp at Q25 and MiXCR, retaining productive beta sequences. Entries are consolidated by CDR3 protein sequence, retaining the most common genes and DNA. The V and J calls and clone size come from TCRdb's table, not from the authors' own analysis. A total of over 400,000 distinct CDR3 sequences appear in this sample, roughly a quarter of them only once. The top ten clonotypes cover 0.75% to 0.9% of the sample. The sequence was collected from a male donor with ankylosing spondylitis. The source material was blood, either unsorted or a sorted T cell fraction (not recorded which).

The CDR3 protein sequence reads: CASSPDRASVGELFF. The DNA reads TGCGCCAGCAGCCCAGACAGGGCTTCGGTCGGGGAGCTGTTTTTT. This receptor chain uses TRBV5-1 and TRBJ2-2; 7 of the junction bases match TRBD1. From the cysteine through the phenylalanine, the CDR3 covers 15 amino acids. The retained sequence is limited to the CDR3, 45 bases, with the frame set at the first base. From V the trimming removes 4 bases and from J it removes 7 bases, while the gene matches leave 10 bases of the junction unaccounted for. As encoded in the germline V gene, CDR1 is SGHRS while CDR2 is YFSETQ.